Listed here are 27 T cell receptor beta chains from one sample, sequenced in a study of cytomegalovirus exposure and HLA in healthy donors (TCRdb year 2017). Library generation was performed with the immunoSEQ multiplex PCR assay. For the multiplex PCR, a mixture combining 60 forward primers for TCR Vbeta segments and 13 reverse primers for TCR Jbeta segments was used. TCRdb mirrors the immuneACCESS table, restricted to in-frame sequences. Some clones are absent from its copies; in checked studies, under half trace to an unresolved V gene, and the reason for the others is unknown. A total of over 65,000 clones appear in this sample, over 75% of them only once. The ten largest clones take up about 3.1% of the sample. The sequenced sample was PBMCs. The receptors were gathered from a middle-aged man in good health and CMV-seronegative.

V gene TRBV7-9 combines with J gene TRBJ2-7; tentative D call: TRBD1 (6 bases). The ends were cut back, 2 bases at V and 2 bases at J, with 10 bases in the middle. The CDR3 length is 14 residues. Germline loops: CDR1 SEHNR, CDR2 FQNEAQ (reference sequence). The CDR3 here is CASSLSGGPYEQYF. The CDR3 DNA is TGTGCCAGCAGCTTATCTGGGGGCCCCTACGAGCAGTACTTC.

This chain links TRBV7-2 with TRBJ2-1, with 9 bases lining up with TRBD1. This CDR3 contains 15 residues. Looked up from germline, CDR1 is SGHTA and CDR2 is FQGNSA. Losses at the gene ends were 3 bases for V and 6 bases for J; bases not matched to a gene: 6. For the CDR3, the DNA is TGTGCCAGCAGCTTGGGACAGGGAAGGGGCAATGAGCAGTTCTTC. Translating gives CASSLGQGRGNEQFF.

CDR3 region: CASSELQGYYEQYF. The CDR3 DNA is TGTGCCAGCAGTGAACTCCAGGGATACTACGAGCAGTACTTC. The chain carries TRBV2 and TRBJ2-7, with a possible D match to TRBD1 (5 bases). Trimming took 2 bases from V and 3 from J, leaving 11 bases between them. CDR3 length: 14 amino acids. CDR1 is SNHLY, CDR2 FYNNEI, per germline.

This clone was seen more than once but under ten times. The V call is TRBV6-5, the J call TRBJ1-3; D ambiguous. This CDR3 is built from 12 residues. CDR1 and CDR2 (germline): MNHEY, SVGAGI. Between the trimmed V and J ends, which lost 8 bases and 11 bases, there was a span of 16 bases. The CDR3 sequence: CASAEAYYPIYF. CDR3 coding DNA: TGTGCCAGCGCGGAAGCATACTATCCCATATATTTT.

Details on this clone: Other DNA sequences of this sample code for an identical CDR3. The chain employs TRBV6-1 and TRBJ1-5, with 9 bases that match TRBD1. The CDR3 loop spans 19 amino acids. CDR1 and CDR2 from the germline V gene are MNHNS and SASEGT. With V trimmed by 3 bases and J by 0 bases, 12 bases remained unmatched. The CDR3 is CASSDYYVGQGNSNQPQHF. The DNA for the CDR3 is TGTGCCAGCAGTGACTATTATGTTGGACAGGGGAATAGCAATCAGCCCCAGCATTTT.

This clone was counted only a few times. This chain joins TRBV5-6 and TRBJ2-5, with D possibly matching TRBD1 (5 bases). This CDR3 region has 16 residues. The V end lost 1 base, the J end lost 5 bases, and 18 bases lay between the germline ends. CDR1 and CDR2 from the germline V gene are SGHDT and YYEEEE. Written as DNA, the CDR3 is TGTGCCAGCAGCTTGAGCGTGGGGCTGTCGATGGAGACCCAGTACTTC. Translating gives CASSLSVGLSMETQYF.

V gene TRBV5-4 combines with J gene TRBJ2-5; 7 bases match TRBD2. Trimming removed 4 bases from V and 4 bases from J; junction bases left unmatched: 10. Germline CDR1 reads SGHNT; CDR2 reads YYREEE (reference sequence). This CDR3 is 15 amino acids long. CDR3 nucleotide sequence: TGTGCCAGCAGCGCCGCCGGGGGAGGGACAGAGACCCAGTACTTC. It yields the protein CASSAAGGGTETQYF.

This clone has more than one count but fewer than ten. The chain couples TRBV2 to TRBJ2-5; D is possibly TRBD2 (5 bases). Germline CDR1 is SNHLY and CDR2 is FYNNEI. CDR3 length equals 16 residues. The V end lost 2 bases, the J end lost 4 bases, and 17 bases lay between the germline ends. In DNA form, the CDR3 reads TGTGCCAGCAGTGAACGACGAGGGTCGAAGGGAGAGACCCAGTACTTC. This encodes CASSERRGSKGETQYF.

This chain connects TRBV5-1 to TRBJ2-7, with no clear D. Deletions cut 5 bases from V and 3 bases from J, with 15 bases between. CDR3 size: 14 residues. Germline CDR1 is SGHRS and CDR2 is YFSETQ. CDR3 nucleotides: TGCGCCAGCAGTTCGGCGGCTACGGTCTACGAGCAGTACTTC. Amino acids: CASSSAATVYEQYF.

In its sample, this clone was seen a few times. The J gene is TRBJ2-5, the V gene TRBV11-2; D may be TRBD2 (5 bases). Germline V gene lookup returns CDR1 SGHAT and CDR2 FQNNGV. The CDR3 contains 14 residues. V lost 3 bases, J lost 3 bases, and 11 bases lay in between. CDR3 coding DNA: TGTGCCAGCAGCTTGGGAGTTCGTAAAGAGACCCAGTACTTC. Its protein product is CASSLGVRKETQYF.

The genes are TRBV5-1 and TRBJ2-3, with TRBD2 as a possible D gene (6 bases). Germline V gene sequence: CDR1 SGHRS, CDR2 YFSETQ. CDR3 length equals 17 residues. Trimming cost V 5 bases and J 3 bases, with 22 bases left between them. The CDR3 here is CASRSNPRVSGTDTQYF. CDR3 sequence (DNA): TGCGCCAGCAGATCCAACCCCAGGGTGAGCGGGACAGATACGCAGTATTTT.

This CDR3 reads CASSFQGTTEAFF. DNA of the CDR3: TGTGCCAGCAGTTTTCAGGGTACGACTGAAGCTTTCTTT. The chain links TRBV27 to TRBJ1-1; a possible D gene is TRBD1 (5 bases). V lost 3 bases to trimming and J lost 5 bases, with 10 bases between them. The CDR3 has 13 residues. CDR1 and CDR2 from the germline V gene are MNHEY and SMNVEV (reference sequence).

The V call is TRBV5-1, the J call TRBJ2-5; D possibly corresponds to TRBD1 (5 bases). This CDR3 is 13 amino acids long. CDR1 SGHRS and CDR2 YFSETQ come from the germline V gene. With 0 bases removed from V and 5 bases from J, the gap between germline ends came to 8 bases. In nucleotides, the CDR3 is TGCGCCAGCAGCTTGGGGACAACGGAGACCCAGTACTTC. Protein product: CASSLGTTETQYF.

The V gene is TRBV11-2, the J gene TRBJ1-6, with TRBD1 matching over 7 bases. The germline V gene encodes CDR1 SGHAT and CDR2 FQNNGV. The length of the CDR3 is 16 residues. After removal of 5 bases from V and 3 bases from J, the junction contained 7 bases not matched to a gene. The CDR3 coding sequence is TGTGCCAGCAGCCCAATGGGACAGCACTATAATTCACCCCTCCACTTT. It specifies CASSPMGQHYNSPLHF.

The genes are TRBV6-5 and TRBJ2-7; TRBD1 is a possible D gene (6 bases). V lost 2 bases and J lost 3, with 8 bases in between. The CDR3 covers 13 residues. The V gene's germline CDR1 is MNHEY and CDR2 SVGAGI. The CDR3 bases are TGTGCCAGCAGTTACATGGACAGCTACGAGCAGTACTTC. Encoded protein: CASSYMDSYEQYF.

The chain recombines TRBV6-6 with TRBJ1-2; the D is unclear. With 6 bases removed from V and 3 bases from J, the gap between germline ends came to 11 bases. The CDR3 is 13 residues long. Looked up from germline, CDR1 is MNHNY and CDR2 is SVGAGI (reference sequence). CDR3 residues: CASSMGRDYGYTF. Written as DNA, the CDR3 is TGTGCCAGCAGCATGGGGAGGGACTATGGCTACACCTTC.

The genes are TRBV5-4 and TRBJ2-1; 16 nucleotides align to TRBD2. CDR3 length equals 16 residues. Germline V lookup: CDR1 SGHNT, CDR2 YYREEE (reference sequence). Trimming removed 4 bases from V and 10 bases from J; junction bases left unmatched: 8. CDR3 sequence reads: CASSAGTSGGAGEQFF. For the CDR3, the DNA is TGTGCCAGCAGCGCCGGGACTAGCGGGGGGGCCGGAGAGCAGTTCTTC.

The chain recombines TRBV23-1 with TRBJ1-2; D gene ambiguous. TRBV23-1 counts as an open reading frame of uncertain function. CDR3 length equals 15 residues. V lost 3 bases, J lost 7 bases, and 18 bases lay in between. The chain's CDR3 is CASSQREGMNSGYTF. The CDR3 DNA reads as TGCGCCAGCAGTCAGCGAGAGGGTATGAATTCTGGCTACACCTTC.

The chain carries TRBV2 and TRBJ2-5; a weak D match, TRBD2 (5 bases). The CDR3 consists of 13 residues. The germline gives CDR1 SNHLY, CDR2 FYNNEI. With 7 bases removed from V and 1 base from J, the gap between germline ends came to 10 bases. For the CDR3, the DNA is TGTGCCAGCAACGGGAACTTCCAAGAGACCCAGTACTTC. This codes for CASNGNFQETQYF. Looking up the rest from reference TRBV2 and TRBJ2-5 gives the full variable domain: EPEVTQTPSHQVTQMGQEVILRCVPISNHLYFYWYRQILGQKVEFLVSFYNNEISEKSEIFDDQFSVERPDGSNFTLKIRSTKLEDSAMYFCASNGNFQETQYFGPGTRLLVL.

V gene TRBV23-1 combines with J gene TRBJ1-5; 9 bases match TRBD1. TRBV23-1 is annotated as an ORF whose role is uncertain. The trim removed 7 bases at V and 2 bases at J, leaving 12 bases unmatched. The CDR3 spans 17 residues. The CDR3 DNA follows: TGCGCCAGCACTAACCCGGGACAGGGTCCATGCAATCAGCCCCAGCATTTT. Translated, it gives CASTNPGQGPCNQPQHF.

This chain links TRBV27 with TRBJ1-1; TRBD1 agrees at 8 bases. The CDR3 totals 16 residues. V was clipped by 3 bases and J by 1 base; unmatched bases: 7. CDR1 is MNHEY, CDR2 SMNVEV, per germline (reference sequence). The CDR3 DNA sequence: TGTGCCAGCAGTTTCCGGACAGGGTCAGGGAACACTGAAGCTTTCTTT. It specifies CASSFRTGSGNTEAFF.

A remark on this clone: Other DNA sequences in the sample encode the same CDR3. The chain is built from TRBV28 and TRBJ1-5, with TRBD1 as a possible D gene (5 bases). The CDR3 is made up of 15 amino acids. Trimming took 6 bases from V and 1 from J, leaving 13 bases between them. Germline values: CDR1 MDHEN, CDR2 SYDVKM. CDR3 in amino acids: CASRGGTISNQPQHF. The CDR3 nucleotides are TGTGCCAGCAGAGGAGGGACGATAAGCAATCAGCCCCAGCATTTT.

V usage is TRBV6-5 and J usage is TRBJ1-2, with D possibly being TRBD1 (5 bases). This CDR3 has 13 residues. Between the trimmed V and J ends, which lost 2 bases and 8 bases, there was a span of 12 bases. Germline-derived CDR1 and CDR2 are MNHEY and SVGAGI. The CDR3 DNA follows: TGTGCCAGCAGTTACCCAGACAGAGGAGGCTACACCTTC. Translating it yields CASSYPDRGGYTF.

The CDR3 bases are TGCGCCAGCAGCCAAGTACCCCTGGTTCGCGGGAGGAATTCACCCCTCCACTTT. Protein: CASSQVPLVRGRNSPLHF. The rearrangement joins TRBV4-1 to TRBJ1-6; D gene unclear. The CDR3 loop spans 18 amino acids. Germline CDR1 MGHRA, CDR2 YSYEKL. Between the trimmed V and J ends, which lost 1 base and 7 bases, there was a span of 20 bases.

The V and J genes are TRBV5-1 and TRBJ2-7; TRBD1 might be the D (6 bases). The germline CDR1 and CDR2 sequences are SGHRS and YFSETQ. There are 16 residues in the CDR3. V shed 7 bases and J shed 5 bases, with 25 bases lying between them. CDR3 sequence: CASGHRPISGVDEQYF. CDR3 nucleotides: TGCGCCAGCGGACACAGGCCTATCTCAGGGGTGGACGAGCAGTACTTC.

This chain joins TRBV28 and TRBJ2-6, with no clear D. CDR3 length equals 15 residues. Germline assignment: CDR1 MDHEN and CDR2 SYDVKM. V was cut by 8 bases and J by 0 bases, with 11 bases left in between. The CDR3 protein is CASCYPSSGANVLTF. CDR3 sequence (DNA): TGTGCCAGCTGTTACCCGAGCTCTGGGGCCAACGTCCTGACTTTC.

The chain couples TRBV5-6 to TRBJ1-1, with unresolved D. Trimming shortened V by 1 base and J by 0 bases, and 10 bases separated the two germline ends. Per germline, CDR1 SGHDT and CDR2 YYEEEE. The CDR3 sequence is 15 residues long. CDR3 protein: CASSLLDSMNTEAFF. The CDR3 DNA sequence: TGTGCCAGCAGCTTGCTGGACTCTATGAACACTGAAGCTTTCTTT.